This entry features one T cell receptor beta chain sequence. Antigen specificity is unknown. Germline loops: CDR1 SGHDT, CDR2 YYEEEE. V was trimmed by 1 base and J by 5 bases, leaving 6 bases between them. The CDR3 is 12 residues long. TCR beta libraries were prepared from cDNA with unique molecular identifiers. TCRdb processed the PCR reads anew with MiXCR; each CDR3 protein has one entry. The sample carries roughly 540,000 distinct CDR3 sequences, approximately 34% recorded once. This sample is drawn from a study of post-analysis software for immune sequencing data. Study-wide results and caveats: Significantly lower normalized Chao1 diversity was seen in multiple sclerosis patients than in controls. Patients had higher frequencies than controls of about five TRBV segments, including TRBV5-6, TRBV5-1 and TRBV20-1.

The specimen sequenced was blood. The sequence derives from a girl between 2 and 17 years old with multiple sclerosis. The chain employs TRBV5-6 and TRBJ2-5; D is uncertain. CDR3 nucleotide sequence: TGTGCCAGCAGCTTGCGTTTGGAGACCCAGTACTTC. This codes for CASSLRLETQYF. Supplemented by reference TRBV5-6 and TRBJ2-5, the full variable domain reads DAGVTQSPTHLIKTRGQQVTLRCSPKSGHDTVSWYQQALGQGPQFIFQYYEEEERQRGNFPDRFSGHQFPNYSSELNVNALLLGDSALYLCASSLRLETQYFGPGTRLLVL.